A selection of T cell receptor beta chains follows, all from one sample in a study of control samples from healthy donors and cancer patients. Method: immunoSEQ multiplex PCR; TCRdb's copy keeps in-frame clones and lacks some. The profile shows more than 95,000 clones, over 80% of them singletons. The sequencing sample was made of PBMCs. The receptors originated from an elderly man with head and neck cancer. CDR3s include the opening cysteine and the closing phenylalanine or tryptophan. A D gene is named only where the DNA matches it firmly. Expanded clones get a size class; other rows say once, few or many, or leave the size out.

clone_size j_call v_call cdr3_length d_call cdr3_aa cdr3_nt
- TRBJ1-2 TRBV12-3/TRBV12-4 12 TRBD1 CASSLQGTSGTF TGTGCCAGCAGTCTACAGGGGACTTCGGGAACCTTC
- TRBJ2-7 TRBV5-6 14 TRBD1 CASSLRDRVYEQYF TGTGCCAGCAGCTTGAGGGACAGGGTTTACGAGCAGTACTTC
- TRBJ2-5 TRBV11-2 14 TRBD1 CASSSRDSGETQYF TGTGCCAGCAGCTCCCGGGACAGCGGCGAGACCCAGTACTTC
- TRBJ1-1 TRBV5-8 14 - CASSLARNSLEAFF TGTGCCAGCAGCTTGGCTCGCAACAGTCTTGAAGCTTTCTTT
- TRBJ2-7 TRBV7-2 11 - CASSSAYEQYF TGTGCCAGCAGCTCAGCCTACGAGCAGTACTTC
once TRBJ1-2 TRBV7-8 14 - CASSSRDTAYGYTF TGTGCCAGCAGCTCCCGGGACACGGCCTATGGCTACACCTTC
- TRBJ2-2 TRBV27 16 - CASSLSVGRGFGELFF TGTGCCAGCAGTTTATCAGTCGGACGGGGGTTCGGGGAGCTGTTTTTT
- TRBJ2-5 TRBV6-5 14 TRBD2 CASRALAGKETQYF TGTGCCAGCAGGGCACTAGCGGGAAAAGAGACCCAGTACTTC
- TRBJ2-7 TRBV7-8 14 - CASSRDLSSVEQYF TGTGCCAGCAGCCGCGACTTGAGTTCAGTCGAGCAGTACTTC
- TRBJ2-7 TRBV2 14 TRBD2 CASIETSGAYEQYF TGTGCCAGCATTGAGACTAGCGGAGCCTACGAGCAGTACTTC
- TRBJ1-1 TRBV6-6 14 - CASSLTGGSTEAFF TGTGCCAGCAGTTTGACAGGTGGGAGCACTGAAGCTTTCTTT
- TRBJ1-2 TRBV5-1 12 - CASSSGVYGYTF TGCGCCAGCAGCTCGGGGGTGTATGGCTACACCTTC
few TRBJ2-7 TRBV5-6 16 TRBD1 CASSSGPGQTSYEQYF TGTGCCAGCAGCTCTGGGCCGGGACAGACTTCCTACGAGCAGTACTTC
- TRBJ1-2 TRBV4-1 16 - CASSQPTPTPNYGYTF TGCGCCAGCAGCCAGCCGACACCTACCCCAAACTATGGCTACACCTTC
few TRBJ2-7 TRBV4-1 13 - CASSSRDSYEQYF TGCGCCAGCAGCTCCAGGGACTCCTACGAGCAGTACTTC
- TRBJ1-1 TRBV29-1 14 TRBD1 CSVATGSMNTEAFF TGCAGCGTTGCGACAGGGAGCATGAACACTGAAGCTTTCTTT
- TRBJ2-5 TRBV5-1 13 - CASSLGAQETQYF TGCGCCAGCAGCTTGGGGGCCCAAGAGACCCAGTACTTC
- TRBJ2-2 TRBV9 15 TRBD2 CASSVVGGGLGELFF TGTGCCAGCAGCGTAGTGGGCGGGGGACTCGGGGAGCTGTTTTTT
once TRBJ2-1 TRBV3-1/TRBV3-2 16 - CASSQDWGVGSNEQFF TGTGCCAGCAGCCAAGATTGGGGGGTGGGGAGCAATGAGCAGTTCTTC
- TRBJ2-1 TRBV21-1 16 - CASGGMDGFPYNEQFF TGTGCCAGCGGCGGGATGGACGGATTTCCCTACAATGAGCAGTTCTTC
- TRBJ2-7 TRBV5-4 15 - CASSLAGGLSYEQYF TGTGCCAGCAGCTTGGCAGGTGGACTTTCCTACGAGCAGTACTTC
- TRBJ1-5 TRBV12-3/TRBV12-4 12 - CASTFSNQPQHF TGTGCCAGTACGTTTAGCAATCAGCCCCAGCATTTT
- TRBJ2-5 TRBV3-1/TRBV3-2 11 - CASSLKETQYF TGTGCCAGCAGCCTAAAAGAGACCCAGTACTTC
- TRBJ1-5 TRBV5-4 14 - CASSNAGYPGPQHF TGTGCCAGCAGCAACGCCGGCTATCCGGGGCCCCAGCATTTT
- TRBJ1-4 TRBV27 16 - CASSLSSLGRYEKLFF TGTGCCAGCAGTTTATCCTCTCTGGGTCGGTATGAAAAACTGTTTTTT
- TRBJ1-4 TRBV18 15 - CASSPGDATNEKLFF TGTGCCAGCTCACCGGGAGATGCAACTAATGAAAAACTGTTTTTT
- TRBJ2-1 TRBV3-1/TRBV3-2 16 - CASSQALARWNNEQFF TGTGCCAGCAGCCAAGCCCTGGCCCGTTGGAACAATGAGCAGTTCTTC
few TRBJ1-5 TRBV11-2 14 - CASSPDWGNQPQHF TGTGCCAGCAGCCCTGATTGGGGGAATCAGCCCCAGCATTTT
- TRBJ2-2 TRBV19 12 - CAQGLNTGELFF TGTGCTCAGGGTTTGAACACCGGGGAGCTGTTTTTT
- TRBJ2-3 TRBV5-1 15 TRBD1 CASSHGTGGGDTQYF TGCGCCAGCAGCCACGGGACAGGGGGTGGTGATACGCAGTATTTT
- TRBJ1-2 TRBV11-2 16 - CASSLDGGRGPYGYTF TGTGCCAGCAGCTTAGATGGTGGCAGGGGACCATATGGCTACACCTTC
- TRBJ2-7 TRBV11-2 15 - CASSKGSYYSYEQYF TGTGCCAGCAGCAAGGGGAGTTACTACTCCTACGAGCAGTACTTC
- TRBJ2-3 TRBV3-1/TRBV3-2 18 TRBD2 CASSPTSGGAVWPDTQYF TGTGCCAGCAGCCCTACTAGCGGGGGGGCCGTATGGCCAGATACGCAGTATTTT
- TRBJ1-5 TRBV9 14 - CASSVGGSNQPQHF TGTGCCAGCAGCGTAGGGGGAAGCAATCAGCCCCAGCATTTT
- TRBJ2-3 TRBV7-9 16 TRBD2 CASSSLAGGNTDTQYF TGTGCCAGCAGCTCCCTGGCGGGGGGCAACACAGATACGCAGTATTTT
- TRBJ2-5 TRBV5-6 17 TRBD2 CASSLEVGGRVQETQYF TGTGCCAGCAGCTTGGAGGTTGGCGGGAGGGTACAAGAGACCCAGTACTTC
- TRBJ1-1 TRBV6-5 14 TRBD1 CASSTQGVGTEAFF TGTGCCAGCAGTACACAGGGGGTGGGTACTGAAGCTTTCTTT
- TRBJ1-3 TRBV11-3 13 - CASSLGPENTIYF TGTGCCAGCAGCTTAGGCCCCGAAAACACCATATATTTT
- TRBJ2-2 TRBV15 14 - CATSRGLYARELFF TGTGCCACCAGCAGAGGCCTCTATGCCCGGGAGCTGTTTTTT
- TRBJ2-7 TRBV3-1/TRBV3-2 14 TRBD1 CASSLAGTAYEQYF TGTGCCAGCAGCCTTGCCGGGACAGCCTACGAGCAGTACTTC
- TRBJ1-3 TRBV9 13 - CASSVGWGNTIYF TGTGCCAGCAGCGTAGGATGGGGGAACACCATATATTTT
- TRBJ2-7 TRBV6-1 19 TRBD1 CASSEPDVIPGQVPYEQYF TGTGCCAGCAGTGAACCAGACGTAATACCGGGACAGGTCCCCTACGAGCAGTACTTC
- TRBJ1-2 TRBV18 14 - CASSPWDINYGYTF TGTGCCAGCTCACCGTGGGATATTAACTATGGCTACACCTTC
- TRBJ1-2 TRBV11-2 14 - CASSLDGSPAGYTF TGTGCCAGCAGCTTAGATGGAAGTCCGGCTGGCTACACCTTC
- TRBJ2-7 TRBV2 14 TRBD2 CASHLAGDSYEQYF TGTGCCAGCCATCTAGCGGGGGATTCCTACGAGCAGTACTTC
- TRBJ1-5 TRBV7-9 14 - CASSLGGGNQPQHF TGTGCCAGCAGCTTGGGGGGAGGCAATCAGCCCCAGCATTTT
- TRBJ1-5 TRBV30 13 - CACSRTDHQPQHF TGTGCCTGTTCTAGGACAGACCATCAGCCCCAGCATTTT
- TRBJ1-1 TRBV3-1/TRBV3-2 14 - CASSPGESRPEAFF TGTGCCAGCAGTCCAGGGGAGAGTAGGCCTGAAGCTTTCTTT
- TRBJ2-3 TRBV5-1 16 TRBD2 CASSADSFGRTDTQYF TGCGCCAGCAGCGCAGACTCCTTCGGGAGGACAGATACGCAGTATTTT
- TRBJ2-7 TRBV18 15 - CASSNQGGGSYEQYF TGTGCCAGCTCAAATCAGGGTGGGGGCTCCTACGAGCAGTACTTC
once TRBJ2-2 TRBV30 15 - CAWSANGRSGGELFF TGTGCCTGGAGTGCTAACGGGAGATCTGGCGGGGAGCTGTTTTTT